Presented here are 3 T cell receptor beta chains from one specimen sequenced in a study of regulatory T cells in long-lasting Graves disease. Researchers made TCR beta libraries by using iRepertoire HTBI primers and running Arm-PCR on CDR3 regions. Each CDR3 protein is one row after TCRdb ran MiXCR on the multiplex PCR reads. The table has roughly 500,000 distinct CDR3 sequences, around 21% seen once; the top ten hold under 9%. Time point of the sample: persistent/refractory GD, antithyroid drugs over 5 years with positive TRAb. RNA from PBMCs was the source of the TCR library. This specimen consisted of peripheral blood mononuclear cells (PBMCs), obtained when the disease was refractory, from a patient treated with antithyroid drugs. The receptors here all came from a female donor with Graves disease.

Ten or more counts support this clonotype. Germline and junction disagree at one end, which may indicate a read error. The chain couples TRBV28 to TRBJ2-7; 8 nucleotides agree with TRBD2. The CDR3 is made up of 19 amino acids. The germline gives CDR1 MDHEN, CDR2 SYDVKM. The CDR3 sequence: CASSVRGVQPQPPRYEQCF. The CDR3 nucleotides read TGTGCCAGCAGCGTGCGGGGGGTTCAACCACAACCCCCGAGATACGAGCAGTGCTTC.

This clonotype appeared many times. The chain employs TRBV27 and TRBJ1-1; D gene ambiguous. Trimming cost V 4 bases and J 3 bases, with 9 bases left between them. CDR3 length equals 13 residues. Germline V CDR1 and CDR2: MNHEY, SMNVEV (reference sequence). The CDR3 reads CASSSPPYTEAFF. The CDR3, as DNA: TGTGCCAGCAGTTCCCCCCCGTACACTGAAGCTTTCTTT.

Turning to this clonotype: Being one base from a much bigger clone, this may be a read error. The gene calls are TRBV12-3 or TRBV12-4 and TRBJ2-5; TRBD1 might be the D (6 bases). V lost 6 bases to trimming and J lost 1 base, with 18 bases between them. CDR3 length: 16 amino acids. The CDR3 nucleotides are TGTGCCAGCAGAAAAGGAACCGGGACACCCCAAGAGACCCAGTACTTC. Translated: CASRKGTGTPQETQYF.